Shown below are 3 T cell receptor beta chains from a single sample sequenced in a study of OX40 agonist ivuxolimab in advanced cancers. Assay: immunoSEQ multiplex PCR; the TCRdb copy retains only in-frame clones and omits some. The sample carries around 62,000 clones, roughly 82% recorded once. The material was CD4+ or CD8+ T cells sorted from blood, obtained in a trial of the OX40 agonist ivuxolimab. Source of these receptors: an adult with an advanced solid tumor such as melanoma, head and neck, liver or kidney cancer.

The chain is built from TRBV4-1 and TRBJ1-3; D call uncertain. The CDR3 is made up of 13 amino acids. The V end lost 4 bases, the J end lost 0 bases, and 4 bases lay between the germline ends. Germline V gene lookup returns CDR1 MGHRA and CDR2 YSYEKL. The CDR3 nucleotides read TGCGCCAGCAGCCCTCTCTCTGGAAACACCATATATTTT. Protein sequence: CASSPLSGNTIYF.

The gene calls are TRBV7-6 and TRBJ2-5; tentatively, D is TRBD2 (6 bases). This CDR3 spans 14 amino acids. The V gene's germline CDR1 is SGHVS and CDR2 FNYEAQ. Trimming pared 5 bases from V and 5 bases from J, leaving 15 bases between. This CDR3 reads CASSHGGPGETQYF. CDR3 DNA: TGTGCCAGCAGCCACGGAGGGCCAGGGGAGACCCAGTACTTC.

The chain is built from TRBV7-2 and TRBJ2-3; D gene uncertain. The ends were cut back, 1 base at V and 6 bases at J, with 5 bases in the middle. This CDR3 is 12 amino acids long. Germline assignment: CDR1 SGHTA and CDR2 FQGNSA. The CDR3 region has the DNA TGTGCCAGCAGCTTAGAGTGGGATACGCAGTATTTT. Its protein product is CASSLEWDTQYF.